Below, 27 T cell receptor beta chains from the same sample are listed, as sequenced in a study of blood T cell repertoires in COVID-19. The table came from immunoSEQ multiplex PCR; TCRdb's copy has only in-frame clones and leaves some out. The sample contains 200,000 to 300,000 clones, about 90% of which appear only once. Sequenced material: peripheral blood. Receptors originate from a man aged 25-45 years with COVID-19, enrolled during active disease.

The V call is TRBV5-1, the J call TRBJ2-2, with TRBD1 as a possible D gene (6 bases). Germline loops: CDR1 SGHRS, CDR2 YFSETQ. Trimming took 1 base from V and 3 from J, leaving 10 bases between them. CDR3 size: 15 residues. The chain's CDR3 is CASSLLGGDTGELFF. As DNA, the CDR3 is TGCGCCAGCAGCTTGTTAGGGGGAGACACCGGGGAGCTGTTTTTT.

This sequence joins TRBV18 and TRBJ1-1; TRBD1 is a possible D gene (5 bases). There are 15 residues in the CDR3. Trimming took 0 bases from V and 0 from J, leaving 8 bases between them. CDR1 and CDR2 (germline): KGHSH, LQKENI. CDR3 nucleotides: TGTGCCAGCTCACCACCGACAGTTCTGAACACTGAAGCTTTCTTT. The encoded protein is CASSPPTVLNTEAFF.

The chain employs TRBV5-1 and TRBJ2-5, with D perhaps TRBD1 (6 bases). The germline gives CDR1 SGHRS, CDR2 YFSETQ. The V and J ends lost 3 bases and 4 bases respectively, with 19 bases between them. The CDR3 runs 16 residues. The CDR3 DNA reads TGCGCCAGCAGCTCGCCCGGGACCCTAGGGGGAGAGACCCAGTACTTC. This translates into CASSSPGTLGGETQYF.

The rearrangement joins TRBV5-1 to TRBJ2-3; 7 positions match TRBD1. This CDR3 comprises 14 residues. V trimming: 7 bases; J trimming: 2 bases; junction bases outside the gene matches: 7. Per germline, CDR1 SGHRS and CDR2 YFSETQ. CDR3 amino acids: CASDADRSTDTQYF. CDR3 nucleotide sequence: TGCGCCAGCGATGCGGACAGGTCCACAGATACGCAGTATTTT.

This clone was picked up a small number of times. The CDR3 DNA sequence: TGTGCCTGGTCAGGGGGCGGCGAGACCCAGTACTTC. Protein product: CAWSGGGETQYF. The chain has TRBV30 and TRBJ2-5; 8 bases match TRBD1. The CDR3 contains 12 residues. Trimming took 5 bases from V and 5 from J; bases not matched to a gene: 4. Germline CDR1 reads GTSNPN; CDR2 reads SVGIG (reference sequence).

This clone appeared once. The chain uses TRBV6-5 and TRBJ1-2; D is possibly TRBD1 (6 bases). The V gene lost 6 bases and the J gene lost 8 bases, with 10 bases spanning the gap. Germline V lookup: CDR1 MNHEY, CDR2 SVGAGI. The CDR3 is made up of 11 amino acids. CDR3 sequence (DNA): TGTGCCAGCAGGACACAGGGAGGCTACACCTTC. As protein: CASRTQGGYTF.

The rearrangement links TRBV5-1 to TRBJ2-7, with 8 nucleotides matching TRBD1. With V trimmed by 3 bases and J by 6 bases, 5 bases remained unmatched. The CDR3 loop spans 13 amino acids. The germline gives CDR1 SGHRS, CDR2 YFSETQ. The CDR3 sequence is CASSSGQGIEQYF. The CDR3 DNA is TGCGCCAGCAGCTCCGGACAGGGCATCGAGCAGTACTTC.

The chain links TRBV6-5 to TRBJ1-1; 7 nucleotides align to TRBD1. Germline assignment: CDR1 MNHEY and CDR2 SVGAGI. Losses at the gene ends were 6 bases for V and 4 bases for J; bases not matched to a gene: 8. The CDR3 consists of 14 residues. CDR3 residues: CASSRQGLTTEAFF. CDR3 DNA: TGTGCCAGCAGCCGACAGGGCTTAACCACTGAAGCTTTCTTT.

The rearrangement links TRBV19 to TRBJ1-5; tentatively, D is TRBD1 (5 bases). Germline values: CDR1 LNHDA, CDR2 SQIVND (reference sequence). There are 16 residues in the CDR3. V lost 1 base and J 4 bases, leaving 14 bases between the germline ends. CDR3 DNA: TGTGCCAGTAGTATAGTAGGCGGGGCCGGGAATCAGCCCCAGCATTTT. Protein sequence: CASSIVGGAGNQPQHF.

V is TRBV5-1 and J is TRBJ2-1; 7 bases align to TRBD1. After removal of 4 bases from V and 4 bases from J, the junction contained 5 bases not matched to a gene. The CDR3 runs to 14 residues. Germline values: CDR1 SGHRS, CDR2 YFSETQ. CDR3 bases: TGCGCCAGCAGCCCCGGGACAGCTTACAATGAGCAGTTCTTC. The encoded protein is CASSPGTAYNEQFF.

Only a few counts were recorded for this clone. This chain's CDR3 is CASSLDRGRVNTEAFF. The DNA for the CDR3 is TGTGCCAGCAGCTTAGACAGGGGGCGAGTGAACACTGAAGCTTTCTTT. This rearrangement joins TRBV11-1 to TRBJ1-1; 9 bases map to TRBD1. This CDR3 spans 16 amino acids. The J segment lost 0 bases and the V segment lost 1 base, leaving 3 bases of the junction unmatched. The V gene's germline CDR1 is SGHAT and CDR2 FQDESV (reference sequence). The full variable domain, in which reference TRBV11-1 and TRBJ1-1 provide the parts outside the CDR3, is EAEVAQSPRYKITEKSQAVAFWCDPISGHATLYWYRQILGQGPELLVQFQDESVVDDSQLPKDRFSAERLKGVDSTLKIQPAELGDSAMYLCASSLDRGRVNTEAFFGQGTRLTVV.

The J gene is TRBJ2-3, the V gene TRBV6-5; 7 bases align to TRBD1. Trimming removed 6 bases from V and 0 bases from J; junction bases left unmatched: 6. CDR3 length: 15 residues. Germline CDR1 MNHEY, CDR2 SVGAGI. DNA of the CDR3: TGTGCCAGCAGCCCGGACAGGATTAGCACAGATACGCAGTATTTT. This codes for CASSPDRISTDTQYF.

This chain connects TRBV6-5 to TRBJ1-3; D unclear. V was shortened by 7 bases and J by 4 bases, with 17 bases between the two germline ends. The germline gives CDR1 MNHEY, CDR2 SVGAGI. This CDR3 is 15 amino acids long. The CDR3 DNA follows: TGTGCCAGCACCGGACTGCCCGCCGACGGAAACACCATATATTTT. Translation gives CASTGLPADGNTIYF.

With regard to this clone: Mismatch with germline at one junction end may stem from a read error. This rearrangement joins TRBV27 to TRBJ1-5; tentative D call: TRBD1 (6 bases). This CDR3 contains 15 residues. Germline V gives CDR1 MNHEY, CDR2 SMNVEV (reference sequence). CDR3 sequence: CASSISRGGNQPQHF. For the CDR3, the DNA is TGTGCCAGCAGTATATCCAGGGGTGGCAATCAGCCCCAGCATTTT.

The V call is TRBV10-1, the J call TRBJ2-7, with 9 nucleotides matching TRBD2. V dropped 1 base and J dropped 1; count of bases not matched to a gene: 8. The CDR3 has 17 residues. The germline CDR1 and CDR2 sequences are WNHNN and SYGVQD (reference sequence). The CDR3 DNA reads as TGCGCCAGCAGTGAGTTTTGGGGAGCGGGGGGTTCCTACGAGCAGTACTTC. This translates into CASSEFWGAGGSYEQYF.

The rearrangement uses TRBV5-1 and TRBJ1-1; TRBD1 aligns across 10 bases. J lost 4 bases, V lost 4 bases, and 1 base had no gene match. Germline lookup yields CDR1 SGHRS and CDR2 YFSETQ. The CDR3 is 13 residues long. The CDR3 sequence: CASSRTGGTEAFF. In nucleotides, the CDR3 is TGCGCCAGCAGCCGGACAGGGGGCACTGAAGCTTTCTTT. Based on the CDR3 plus reference TRBV5-1 and TRBJ1-1, the full variable domain is KAGVTQTPRYLIKTRGQQVTLSCSPISGHRSVSWYQQTPGQGLQFLFEYFSETQRNKGNFPGRFSGRQFSNSRSEMNVSTLELGDSALYLCASSRTGGTEAFFGQGTRLTVV.

The V gene is TRBV18, the J gene TRBJ1-6; the D gene is possibly TRBD1 (5 bases). CDR1 is KGHSH and CDR2 is LQKENI in the germline V gene. Trimming removed 3 bases from V and 7 bases from J, with 10 bases in between. The CDR3 is 14 amino acids. This CDR3 reads CASSPQDRNSPLHF. The CDR3 DNA is TGTGCCAGCTCACCCCAAGACAGAAATTCACCCCTCCACTTT.

This chain uses TRBV21-1 with TRBJ1-6; TRBD1, as called in the table, went unchecked against the DNA. TRBV21-1 is described as a pseudogene. The CDR3 spans 17 residues. The CDR3 nucleotides are TGTGCCAGCAGCAAATCCGGGAAGGGGGAAGGTAATTCACCCCTCCACTTT. Translation gives CASSKSGKGEGNSPLHF.

The chain carries TRBV2 and TRBJ1-1; a weak D match, TRBD1 (5 bases). The V end was cut by 4 bases, the J end by 3 bases, with 21 bases between. Germline CDR1 reads SNHLY; CDR2 reads FYNNEI. The CDR3 extends over 17 amino acids. DNA for the CDR3: TGTGCCAGCAGTGTAGTAGGAGGGGCGTTCACATACACTGAAGCTTTCTTT. Translated: CASSVVGGAFTYTEAFF.

The chain is built from TRBV5-1 and TRBJ1-3; no firm D call. This CDR3 has 15 amino acids. CDR1 SGHRS and CDR2 YFSETQ come from the germline V gene. V was clipped by 0 bases and J by 0 bases, with 7 bases between them. CDR3 in amino acids: CASSLAGNSGNTIYF. CDR3 nucleotide sequence: TGCGCCAGCAGCTTGGCGGGAAACTCTGGAAACACCATATATTTT. The whole variable domain, filled in from reference TRBV5-1 and TRBJ1-3, reads KAGVTQTPRYLIKTRGQQVTLSCSPISGHRSVSWYQQTPGQGLQFLFEYFSETQRNKGNFPGRFSGRQFSNSRSEMNVSTLELGDSALYLCASSLAGNSGNTIYFGEGSWLTVV.

This clone showed up just once. The chain uses TRBV6-5 and TRBJ1-6, with D perhaps TRBD1 (6 bases). This CDR3 has 14 amino acids. Germline V gene data show CDR1 as MNHEY and CDR2 as SVGAGI. V lost 5 bases, J lost 11 bases, and 16 bases lay in between. In DNA, the CDR3 is TGTGCCAGCAGTACCCCGAGGGGGGGGGCACCCCTCCACTTT. Its protein product is CASSTPRGGAPLHF.

The gene calls are TRBV7-9 and TRBJ1-3; perhaps TRBD1 as D (6 bases). V dropped 1 base and J dropped 4 bases, with 8 bases sitting between them. Per germline, CDR1 SEHNR and CDR2 FQNEAQ (reference sequence). There are 14 residues in the CDR3. The CDR3 loop is CASSLEGVGNTIYF. CDR3 bases: TGTGCCAGCAGCTTAGAGGGGGTCGGAAACACCATATATTTT.

This clone was detected only once. Other nucleotide sequences in the sample specify the same CDR3. The chain has TRBV7-9 and TRBJ2-1; no clear D gene. V dropped 2 bases and J dropped 7 bases, with 3 bases sitting between them. The CDR3 is 11 amino acids. Germline V gene lookup returns CDR1 SEHNR and CDR2 FQNEAQ (reference sequence). CDR3 nucleotide sequence: TGTGCCAGCAGCTTACGGAATGAGCAGTTCTTC. Translating gives CASSLRNEQFF.

The chain is built from TRBV6-4 and TRBJ2-3, with TRBD2 matching over 12 bases. In germline, CDR1 is MRHNA, CDR2 SNTAGT. CDR3 size: 16 residues. The V gene end was trimmed by 4 bases and the J gene end by 3 bases; junction bases not matched to a gene: 5. Written as DNA, the CDR3 is TGTGCCAGCAGTGCGCTAGCGGGGGGGCCGACAGATACGCAGTATTTT. This gives the protein CASSALAGGPTDTQYF.

This sequence joins TRBV20-1 and TRBJ1-2; perhaps TRBD1 as D (6 bases). CDR1 is DFQATT, CDR2 SNEGSKA, per germline (reference sequence). The CDR3 is 14 amino acids. V lost 3 bases and J 7 bases, leaving 18 bases between the germline ends. DNA for the CDR3: TGCAGTGCTAGTCCGAGGGGGGGTAGGTCTGGCTACACCTTC. It translates to CSASPRGGRSGYTF.

The J gene is TRBJ1-2, the V gene TRBV29-1; D is ambiguous. Per germline, CDR1 SQVTM and CDR2 ANQGSEA. Trimming cost V 7 bases and J 1 base, with 16 bases left between them. The CDR3 has 14 residues. CDR3: CSDLSGMNNYGYTF. As DNA, the CDR3 is TGCAGCGATTTGTCGGGGATGAATAACTATGGCTACACCTTC.

This chain joins TRBV6-5 and TRBJ1-4; the D gene is possibly TRBD1 (5 bases). V lost 2 bases to trimming and J lost 8 bases, with 12 bases between them. Germline V CDR1 and CDR2: MNHEY, SVGAGI. The CDR3 is 14 residues long. The CDR3 nucleotides read TGTGCCAGCAGTTACCTGGCCGGGGGGGAAAAACTGTTTTTT. Its translation: CASSYLAGGEKLFF.